The sequence of this T cell receptor beta chain was determined in a study of blood T cell repertoires in COVID-19. Only in-frame clones appear in the TCRdb table, and some are missing; sequencing was by immunoSEQ multiplex PCR. The table lists tens of thousands of clones, about 88% of them singletons. The CDR3 sequence is 15 residues long. CDR1 and CDR2 (germline): MNHEY, SVGAGI. The V and J ends lost 4 bases and 3 bases respectively, with 16 bases between them. This sequence originates from a man in his 70s with acute or convalescent COVID-19. V gene TRBV6-5 combines with J gene TRBJ2-7; D is unclear. Sequenced: peripheral blood. The CDR3 nucleotides read TGTGCCAGCAGTTCCGCGTCCCGGGTCTTCTACGAGCAGTACTTC. It specifies CASSSASRVFYEQYF.